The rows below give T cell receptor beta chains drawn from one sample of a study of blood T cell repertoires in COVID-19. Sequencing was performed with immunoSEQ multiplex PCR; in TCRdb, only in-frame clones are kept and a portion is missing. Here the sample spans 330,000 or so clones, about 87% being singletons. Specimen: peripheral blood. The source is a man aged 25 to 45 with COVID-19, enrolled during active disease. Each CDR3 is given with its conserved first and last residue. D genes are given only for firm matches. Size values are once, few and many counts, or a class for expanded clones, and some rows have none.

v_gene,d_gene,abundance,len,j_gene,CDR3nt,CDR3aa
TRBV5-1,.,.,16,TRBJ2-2,TGCGCCAGCAGTCTTCGGAGGACAGAAGACACCGGGGAGCTGTTTTTT,CASSLRRTEDTGELFF
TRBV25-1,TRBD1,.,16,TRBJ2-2,TGTGCCAGCAGTGAACTCAGGGGGCTGGCCACCGGGGAGCTGTTTTTT,CASSELRGLATGELFF
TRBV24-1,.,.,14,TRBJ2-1,TGTGCCACCAGTGATATGGGACATTACAATGAGCAGTTCTTC,CATSDMGHYNEQFF
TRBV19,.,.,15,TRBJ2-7,TGTGCCAGTAGTATGGGTCGAGGATCCCTCTACGAGCAGTACTTC,CASSMGRGSLYEQYF
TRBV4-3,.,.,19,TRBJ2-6,TGCGCCAGCAGCCAAGATAGCTTTAGAGGCGCTAGTGGGGCCAACGTCCTGACTTTC,CASSQDSFRGASGANVLTF
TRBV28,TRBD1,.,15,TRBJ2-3,TGTGCCAGCAGTTCTTGGGACAGACGCACAGATACGCAGTATTTT,CASSSWDRRTDTQYF
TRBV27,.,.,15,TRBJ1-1,TGTGCCAGCAGCGCGGGCCTCACCGTCCTCCGTGAAGCTTTCTTT,CASSAGLTVLREAFF
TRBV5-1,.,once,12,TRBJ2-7,TGCGCCAGCAGCTTGGGCACATACGAGCAGTACTTC,CASSLGTYEQYF
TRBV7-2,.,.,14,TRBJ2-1,TGTGCCAGCAGCTTAGTGACTACCGAATATGAGCAGTTCTTC,CASSLVTTEYEQFF
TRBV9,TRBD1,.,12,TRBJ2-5,TGTGCCAGCAGCCACAGGGGAGAGACCCAGTACTTC,CASSHRGETQYF
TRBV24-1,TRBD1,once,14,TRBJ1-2,TGTGCCACCAGTGATACTGGACAGGACTATGGCTACACCTTC,CATSDTGQDYGYTF
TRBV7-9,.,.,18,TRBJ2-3,TGTGCCAGCAGCTTACGGATGGGACTTCAAAAAAGCACAGATACGCAGTATTTT,CASSLRMGLQKSTDTQYF
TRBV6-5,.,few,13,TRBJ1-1,TGTGCCAGCAGTTACTCGAGGAACACTGAAGCTTTCTTT,CASSYSRNTEAFF
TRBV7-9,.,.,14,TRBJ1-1,TGTGCCAGCAGCTTACAGGGCTCGAACACTGAAGCTTTCTTT,CASSLQGSNTEAFF
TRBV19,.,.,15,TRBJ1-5,TGTGCCAGTAGGTTACAGGGAGCCCTAAATCAGCCCCAGCATTTT,CASRLQGALNQPQHF
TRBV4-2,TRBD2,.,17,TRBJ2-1,TGTGCCAGCAGCCAAGATGGTGGGAGGGCCTCGCGCCATGAGCAGTTCTTC,CASSQDGGRASRHEQFF
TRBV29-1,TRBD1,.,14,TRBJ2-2,TGCAGCGCCAAAGGGGGACAGGGGGGCGGGGAGCTGTTTTTT,CSAKGGQGGGELFF
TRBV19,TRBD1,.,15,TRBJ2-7,TGTGCCAGTACCTCAGGGGGCGCAGGGTCCTACGAGCAGTACTTC,CASTSGGAGSYEQYF
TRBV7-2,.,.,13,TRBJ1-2,TGTGCCAGCAGCTTAGGCTCGGGGTATGGCTACACCTTC,CASSLGSGYGYTF
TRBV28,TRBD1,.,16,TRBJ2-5,TGTGCCAGCAGTTCAGCCGGGACAGGGAACGAAGAGACCCAGTACTTC,CASSSAGTGNEETQYF
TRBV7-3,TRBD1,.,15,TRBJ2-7,TGTGCCAGCAGCTCCGCATCCGGGACAGCGGACGAGCAGTACTTC,CASSSASGTADEQYF
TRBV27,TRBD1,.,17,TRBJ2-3,TGTGCCAGCAGCTTCAACTATAGGGGGCGCGCCACAGATACGCAGTATTTT,CASSFNYRGRATDTQYF
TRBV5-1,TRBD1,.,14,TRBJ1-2,TGCGCCAGCAGCTCGACCACAGGGGGAGTTGGCTACACCTTC,CASSSTTGGVGYTF
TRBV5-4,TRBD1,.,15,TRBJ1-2,TGTGCCAGCAGGCCGGCTGGGACAGGGGGCGATGGCTACACCTTC,CASRPAGTGGDGYTF
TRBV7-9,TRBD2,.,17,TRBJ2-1,TGTGCCAGCAGGTTAGCGGGGGGGCTTGGCTCCTACAATGAGCAGTTCTTC,CASRLAGGLGSYNEQFF
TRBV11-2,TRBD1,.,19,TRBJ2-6,TGTGCCAGCAGCTCAGTTTCACAGGGGGCCAGTTCTGGGGCCAACGTCCTGACTTTC,CASSSVSQGASSGANVLTF
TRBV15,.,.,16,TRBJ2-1,TGTGCCACCAGCAGGGTTGGAGGTATCTCCTACAATGAGCAGTTCTTC,CATSRVGGISYNEQFF
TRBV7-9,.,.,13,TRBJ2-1,TGTGCCAGCAGCTTAGCGGACACCAATGAGCAGTTCTTC,CASSLADTNEQFF
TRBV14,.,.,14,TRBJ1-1,TGTGCCAGCAGCCCGGACAGTTTGAACACTGAAGCTTTCTTT,CASSPDSLNTEAFF
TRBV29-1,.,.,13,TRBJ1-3,TGCAGCGTTGGAACAGCCCTCGGGGACACCATATATTTT,CSVGTALGDTIYF
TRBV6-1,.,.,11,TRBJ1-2,TGTGCCAGCAGGGCAGGGCCTGGCTACACCTTC,CASRAGPGYTF
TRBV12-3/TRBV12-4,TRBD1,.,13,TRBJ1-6,TGTGCCATTCCTGGACAGGGGAATTCACCCCTCCACTTT,CAIPGQGNSPLHF
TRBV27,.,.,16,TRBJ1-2,TGTGCCAGCAGTTTACGACCGGGACTCCGGAACTATGGCTACACCTTC,CASSLRPGLRNYGYTF
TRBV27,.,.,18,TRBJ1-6,TGTGCCAGCAGTTTATTAGGGGGGGGCTCGTCTATAAATTCACCCCTCCACTTT,CASSLLGGGSSINSPLHF
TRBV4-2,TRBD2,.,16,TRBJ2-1,TGTGCCAGCAGCCAACTCGGACTAGCGGGAATCAATGAGCAGTTCTTC,CASSQLGLAGINEQFF
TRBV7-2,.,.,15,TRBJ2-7,TGTGCCAGCAGCTTAATAAGGTCCGGGTTCTACGAGCAGTACTTC,CASSLIRSGFYEQYF
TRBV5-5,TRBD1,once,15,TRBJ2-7,TGTGCCAGCAGCGTTACAGGGGGCGACTCCTACGAGCAGTACTTC,CASSVTGGDSYEQYF
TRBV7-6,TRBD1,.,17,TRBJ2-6,TGTGCCAGCAGCTTAGAACAGGGGAATTCTGGGGCCAACGTCCTGACTTTC,CASSLEQGNSGANVLTF
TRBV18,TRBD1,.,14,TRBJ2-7,TGTGCCAGCTCACGCGGACAGGGGGCTCAAGAGCAGTACTTC,CASSRGQGAQEQYF
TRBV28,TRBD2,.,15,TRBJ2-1,TGTGCCAGCAGGTGGACTAGCGGTGCGTGGGATGAGCAGTTCTTC,CASRWTSGAWDEQFF
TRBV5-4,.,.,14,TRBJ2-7,TGTGCCAGCAGACCGGACTTGATTACCTACGAGCAGTACTTC,CASRPDLITYEQYF
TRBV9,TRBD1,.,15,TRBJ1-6,TGTGCCAGCAGCGTAGGAGGGACAGACAATTCACCCCTCCACTTT,CASSVGGTDNSPLHF